This TCR beta chain comes out of a study of control samples from healthy donors and cancer patients. Sequencing used immunoSEQ multiplex PCR; TCRdb keeps in-frame clones, though not all of them. The sample includes approximately 79,000 clones, about 88% of them seen just once. Germline V gene lookup returns CDR1 LGHNA and CDR2 YNFKEQ. The CDR3 is 16 residues long. Between the trimmed V and J ends, which lost 3 bases and 0 bases, there was a span of 9 bases. The sequence was obtained from a middle-aged man in good health. Specimen: blood. The V gene is TRBV4-2, the J gene TRBJ2-6; D gene unclear. The CDR3, as DNA: TGTGCCAGCAGCCAGTATTTTAGCTCTGGGGCCAACGTCCTGACTTTC. Its protein product is CASSQYFSSGANVLTF.